This record looks at one T cell receptor beta chain sequence and its context. Methods used by the authors: Amplification of reference gene primers was used by the study to estimate nucleated cell counts. Produced via immunoSEQ multiplex PCR; TCRdb's table is partial and in-frame only. Clonal size and the V and J genes are those of that table, whereas D and trimming came from the DNA. The repertoire consists of some 26,000 clones, with roughly 87% occurring once and the leading ten covering roughly 9%. Looked up from germline, CDR1 is MNHEY and CDR2 is SVGAGI. The length of the CDR3 is 15 residues. The V gene end was trimmed by 8 bases and the J gene end by 0 bases; junction bases not matched to a gene: 4. The record originates from a study of blood T cell repertoires in COVID-19. Looking at the study overall: Some COVID-19 samples were acute and others convalescent; all came from the United States, Italy and Spain. PBMCs, B-cell-depleted T cells, or T cells were the source of the cDNA or gDNA that made up the material.

V is TRBV6-5 and J is TRBJ2-6; 7 bases are shared with TRBD1. The clonotype originates from a human donor with active COVID-19. The donor label of this sample is uncertain. Sequencing was done on a sample of peripheral blood. CDR3 loop: CASGRQGSGANVLTF. The CDR3, as DNA: TGTGCCAGCGGGAGACAGGGCTCTGGGGCCAACGTCCTGACTTTC.